The rows below give T cell receptor beta chains drawn from one sample of a study of metastatic and nonmetastatic thyroid tumors. TCRdb ran MiXCR on the PCR reads. The sample has some 34,000 clones; more than 20% are singletons. The material sequenced was blood. These receptors all stem from a female donor with papillary thyroid cancer or a benign thyroid nodule (not recorded which). Some clones in this sample may be carry-over from other donors' samples. The CDR3 runs from the conserved cysteine through the conserved F or W. Part of the rows lack a size; the others show once, few, many or a class for expanded clones.

v_call,j_call,clone_size,cdr3_aa
TRBV18,TRBJ1-1,many,CASSPIHGRTEAFF
TRBV7-9,TRBJ1-6,many,CASSLFPPGHNSPLHF
TRBV28,TRBJ1-2,medium-sized,CASTRTGFGGYTF
TRBV9,TRBJ1-2,-,CASSVEEDPTWGGYTF
TRBV6-1,TRBJ1-1,few,CATGGRPTQAFF
TRBV6-1,TRBJ2-1,medium-sized,CASSPPGTVNEQFF
TRBV11-3,TRBJ2-2,-,CASSLVGQVNTGEPFF
TRBV28,TRBJ1-4,-,CASSLFVGSGHNEKLFF
TRBV5-1,TRBJ2-5,many,CASSLGDRVEETQYF
TRBV7-6,TRBJ2-5,-,CASSSSSFQTQYF
TRBV12-3/TRBV12-4,TRBJ1-2,medium-sized,CASSFSAGYGYTF
TRBV18,TRBJ1-2,many,CASSPSGQHYGYTF
TRBV24-1,TRBJ2-3,-,CATSAGQGDADTQYF
TRBV7-2,TRBJ1-2,few,CASSPPPRGYTF
TRBV12-3/TRBV12-4,TRBJ1-2,-,CASSAGPLDVGDYGYTF
TRBV20-1,TRBJ1-1,few,CSARTGGIRNTEAFF
TRBV20-1,TRBJ1-6,many,CSATWSSGSPLHF
TRBV20-1,TRBJ1-2,-,CSARLGYSWGYTF
TRBV4-2,TRBJ2-7,many,CASSQESKFHEQYF
TRBV6-2/TRBV6-3,TRBJ2-2,medium-sized,CASKRPRDTGELFF
TRBV6-2/TRBV6-3,TRBJ1-4,few,CASSIPRWEKLFF
TRBV20-1,TRBJ2-1,-,CSLAEGNNEQFF
TRBV27,TRBJ2-3,-,CASSLWRGLAGVSFTDTQYF
TRBV12-3/TRBV12-4,TRBJ2-3,many,CASSLLGSTDTQYF
TRBV11-2,TRBJ2-7,medium-sized,CASRPGTGGIEQYF
TRBV5-5,TRBJ2-5,many,CASSLAGHTQETQYF
TRBV7-3,TRBJ2-3,many,CASSPLGTDTQYF
TRBV20-1,TRBJ2-6,many,CSASEAGALGGANVLTF
TRBV7-8,TRBJ2-2,-,CANILSGAGGTGELFF
TRBV14,TRBJ2-1,-,CASSQVRGLLRNEQFF
TRBV5-1,TRBJ1-1,many,CASSLDGGAVNTEAFF
TRBV11-2,TRBJ2-5,many,CASSFIRGQETQYF
TRBV11-1,TRBJ2-3,few,CASSHPAGDTDTQYF
TRBV5-1,TRBJ2-7,-,CTSNPTGYEQYF
TRBV2,TRBJ2-7,medium-sized,CASWDRGYEQYF
TRBV19,TRBJ2-4,many,CASSIQGVQNIQYF
TRBV7-9,TRBJ2-2,many,CASSLGTGELFF
TRBV12-3/TRBV12-4,TRBJ2-1,many,CASSLGWLKVF
TRBV6-1,TRBJ1-1,few,CASRRTGGMNTEAFF
TRBV30,TRBJ2-1,-,CASGVAGGLNEQFF
TRBV7-9,TRBJ2-7,many,CASSTGQAPYEQYF
TRBV20-1,TRBJ1-4,-,CSAIQGATNEKLFF
TRBV5-1,TRBJ2-7,medium-sized,CASSLGTSNEQYF
TRBV20-1,TRBJ2-1,many,CSAGGLAGNNEQFF
TRBV10-1,TRBJ2-2,many,CASSDRETGELFF
TRBV5-1,TRBJ2-1,many,CASKQDPGYNEQFF
TRBV6-1,TRBJ2-5,many,CASTRDRGNSETQYF
TRBV20-1,TRBJ2-1,many,CSARDAREGSDEQFF
TRBV5-1,TRBJ2-7,many,CASSLGQEAHEQYF
TRBV19,TRBJ2-5,few,CASSIVPQPPEETQYF
TRBV19,TRBJ2-1,-,CASSIANNEQFF
TRBV6-1,TRBJ2-1,many,CASSQTPGTSSREQFF
TRBV6-2/TRBV6-3,TRBJ1-5,few,CASSYSSVSSNQPQHF
TRBV6-1,TRBJ1-1,few,CASILSSGSWRTEAFF